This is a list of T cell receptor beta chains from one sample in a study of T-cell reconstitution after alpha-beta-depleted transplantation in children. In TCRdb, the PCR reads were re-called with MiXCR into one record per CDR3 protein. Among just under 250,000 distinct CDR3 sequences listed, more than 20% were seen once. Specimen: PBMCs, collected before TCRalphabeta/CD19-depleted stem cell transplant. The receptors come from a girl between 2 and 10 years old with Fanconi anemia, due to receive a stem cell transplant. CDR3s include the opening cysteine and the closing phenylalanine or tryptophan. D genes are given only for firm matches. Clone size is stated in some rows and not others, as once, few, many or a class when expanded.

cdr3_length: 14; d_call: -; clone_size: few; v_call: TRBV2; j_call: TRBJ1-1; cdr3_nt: TGTGCCAGCAGATTAGAGGCCACTAACACTGAAGCTTTCTTT; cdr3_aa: CASRLEATNTEAFF
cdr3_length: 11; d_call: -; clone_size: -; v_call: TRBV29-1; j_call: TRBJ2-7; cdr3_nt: TGCAGCGTTGCTAGCACGGTGGAGCAGTACTTC; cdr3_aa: CSVASTVEQYF
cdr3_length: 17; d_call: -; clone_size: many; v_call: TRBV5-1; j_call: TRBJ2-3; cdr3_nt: TGCGCCAGCAGCTTCGGTCTAGTTATGGGGGCAGCGGATACGCAGTATTTT; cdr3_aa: CASSFGLVMGAADTQYF
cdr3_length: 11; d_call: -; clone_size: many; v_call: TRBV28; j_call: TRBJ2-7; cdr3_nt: TGTGCCAGCAGTTCCTCGAGGGAGCAGTACTTC; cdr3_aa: CASSSSREQYF
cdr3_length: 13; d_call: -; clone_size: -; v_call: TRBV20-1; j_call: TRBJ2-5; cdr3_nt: TGCAGTGCTAGGCAGTTCCGACAAGAGACCCAGTACTTC; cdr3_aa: CSARQFRQETQYF
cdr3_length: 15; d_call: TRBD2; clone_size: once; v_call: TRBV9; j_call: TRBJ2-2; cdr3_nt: TGTGCCAGCAGGCCTGGGACTACGGCTACCGGGGAGCTGTTTTTT; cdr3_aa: CASRPGTTATGELFF
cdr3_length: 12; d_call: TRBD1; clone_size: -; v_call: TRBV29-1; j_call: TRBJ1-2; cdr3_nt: TGCAGCGTACCACAGGGGGCAGGTGGCTACACCTTC; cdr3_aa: CSVPQGAGGYTF
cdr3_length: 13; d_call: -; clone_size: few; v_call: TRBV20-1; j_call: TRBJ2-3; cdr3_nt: TGCAGTGCTAGGTTGAGGCTGGCAGATACGCAGTATTTT; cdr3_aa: CSARLRLADTQYF
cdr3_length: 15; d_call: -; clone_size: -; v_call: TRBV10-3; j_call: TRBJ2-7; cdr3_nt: TGTGCCATCAGGGTCTCTGAACATCCCTTCTACGAGCAGTACTTC; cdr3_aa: CAIRVSEHPFYEQYF
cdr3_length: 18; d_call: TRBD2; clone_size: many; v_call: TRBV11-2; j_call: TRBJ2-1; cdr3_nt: TGTGCCAGCAGCCCCCTGTTTTCCGCGGGAGGAGGGACAAAAGAGCAGTTCTTC; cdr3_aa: CASSPLFSAGGGTKEQFF
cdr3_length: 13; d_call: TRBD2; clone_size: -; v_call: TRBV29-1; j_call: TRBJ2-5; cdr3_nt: TGCAGCGTTGCGAAGAGCGGGACGGAGACCCAGTACTTC; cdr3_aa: CSVAKSGTETQYF
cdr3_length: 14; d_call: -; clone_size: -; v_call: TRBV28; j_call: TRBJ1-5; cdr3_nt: TGTGCCAGCAGTCAGGGAGGATTCAATCAGCCCCAGCATTTT; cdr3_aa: CASSQGGFNQPQHF
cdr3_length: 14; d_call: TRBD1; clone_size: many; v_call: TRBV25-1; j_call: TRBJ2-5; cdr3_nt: TGTGCCAGCAGCGGCTTAGGACAGGGTGAGACCCAGTACTTC; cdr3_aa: CASSGLGQGETQYF
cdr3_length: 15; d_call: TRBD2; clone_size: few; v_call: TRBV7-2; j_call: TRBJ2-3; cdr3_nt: TGTGCCAGCAGCCGAGAGCGGGGGGCCGCAGATACGCAGTATTTT; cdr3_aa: CASSRERGAADTQYF
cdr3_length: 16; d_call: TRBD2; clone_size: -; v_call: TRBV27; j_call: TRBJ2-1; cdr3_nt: TGTGCCAGCAGTTTATTTCCTAGCGGGGGGGCAAATGAGCAGTTCTTC; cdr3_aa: CASSLFPSGGANEQFF
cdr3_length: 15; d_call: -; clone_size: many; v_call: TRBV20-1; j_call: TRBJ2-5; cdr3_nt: TGCAGTGCCACTCTAGTTATAGGGGTTCGGGAGACCCAGTACTTC; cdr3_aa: CSATLVIGVRETQYF
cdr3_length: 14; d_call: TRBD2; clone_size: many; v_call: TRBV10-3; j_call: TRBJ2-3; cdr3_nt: TGTGCCATCATGGGAGCGGGGGGCACAGATACGCAGTATTTT; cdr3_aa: CAIMGAGGTDTQYF
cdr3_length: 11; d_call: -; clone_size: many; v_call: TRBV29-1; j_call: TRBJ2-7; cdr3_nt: TGCAGCGTTCGGGGGAGTTACGAGCAGTACTTC; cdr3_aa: CSVRGSYEQYF
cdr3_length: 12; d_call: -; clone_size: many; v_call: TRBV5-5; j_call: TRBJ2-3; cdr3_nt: TGTGCCAGCAGCTCCACAGGGTTTGCCGAGTATTTT; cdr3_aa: CASSSTGFAEYF
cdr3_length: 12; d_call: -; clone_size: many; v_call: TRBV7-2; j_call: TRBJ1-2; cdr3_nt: TGTGCCAGCAGCTTGCCAGGCTATGGCTACACCTTC; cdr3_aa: CASSLPGYGYTF
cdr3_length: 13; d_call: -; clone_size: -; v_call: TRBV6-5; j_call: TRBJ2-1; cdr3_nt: TGTGCCAGCCGTTGGGGCTCCTACAATGAGCAGTTCTTC; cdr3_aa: CASRWGSYNEQFF
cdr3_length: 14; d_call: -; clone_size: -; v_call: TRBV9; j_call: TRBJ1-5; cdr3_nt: TGTGCCAGCAGCGTAGGGGACACTTATCAGCCCCAGCATTTT; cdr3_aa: CASSVGDTYQPQHF
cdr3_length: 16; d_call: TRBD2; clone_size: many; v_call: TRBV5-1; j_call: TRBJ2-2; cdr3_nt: TGCGCCAGCAGCTTGGGGGCTAGCGGTAACACCGGGGAGCTGTTTTTT; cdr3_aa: CASSLGASGNTGELFF
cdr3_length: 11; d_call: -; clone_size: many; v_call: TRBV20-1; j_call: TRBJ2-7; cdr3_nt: TGCAGTGCTATTGGCGGGTACGAGCAGTACTTC; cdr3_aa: CSAIGGYEQYF
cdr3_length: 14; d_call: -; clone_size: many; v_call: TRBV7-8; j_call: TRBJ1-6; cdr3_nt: TGTGCCAGCAGCCTACGGGGGCAGAATTCACCCCTCCACTTT; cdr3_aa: CASSLRGQNSPLHF
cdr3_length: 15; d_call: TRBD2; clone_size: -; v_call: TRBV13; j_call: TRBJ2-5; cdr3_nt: TGTGCCAGCAGCACGGAACTAGCGGGGCAAGAGACCCAGTACTTC; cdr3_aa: CASSTELAGQETQYF
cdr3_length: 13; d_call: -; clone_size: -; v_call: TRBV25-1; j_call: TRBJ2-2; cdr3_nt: TGTGCCAGCAGTCTTAGTCTCACCGGGGAGCTGTTTTTT; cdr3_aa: CASSLSLTGELFF
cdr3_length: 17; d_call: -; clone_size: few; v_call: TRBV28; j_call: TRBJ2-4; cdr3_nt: TGTGCCAGCAGTTTGGGACGCCTGATGGGAGCCAAAAACATTCAGTACTTC; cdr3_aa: CASSLGRLMGAKNIQYF
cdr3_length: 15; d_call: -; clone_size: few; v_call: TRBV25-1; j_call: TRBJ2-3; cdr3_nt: TGTGCCAGCAGTGAATTAGGGCACACCACAGATACGCAGTATTTT; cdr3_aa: CASSELGHTTDTQYF
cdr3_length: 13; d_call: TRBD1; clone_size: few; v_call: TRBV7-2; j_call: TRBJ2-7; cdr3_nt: TGTGCCAGCAGCTCGGACAGGGTGTACGAGCAGTACTTC; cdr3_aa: CASSSDRVYEQYF
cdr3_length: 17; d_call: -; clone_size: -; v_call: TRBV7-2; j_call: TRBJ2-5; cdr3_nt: TGTGCCAGCAGCTACCGATGGACGGAACTCGCTACGGAGACCCAGTACTTC; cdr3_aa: CASSYRWTELATETQYF
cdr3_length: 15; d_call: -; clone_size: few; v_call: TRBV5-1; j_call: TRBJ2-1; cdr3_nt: TGCGCCAGCAGCTTGGACATGGGGGGCTACAATGAGCAGTTCTTC; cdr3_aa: CASSLDMGGYNEQFF
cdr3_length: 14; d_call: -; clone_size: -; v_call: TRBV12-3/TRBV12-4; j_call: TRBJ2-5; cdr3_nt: TGTGCCAGCAGTTTAGGCGGACACCAAGAGACCCAGTACTTC; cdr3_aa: CASSLGGHQETQYF
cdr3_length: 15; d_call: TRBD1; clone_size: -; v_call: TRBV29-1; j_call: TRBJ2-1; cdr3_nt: TGCAGCGTCTCGGGGCAGTGGGACAGGGGGAATGAGCAGTTCTTC; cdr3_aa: CSVSGQWDRGNEQFF
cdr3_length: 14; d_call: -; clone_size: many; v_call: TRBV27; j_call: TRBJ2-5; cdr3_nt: TGTGCCAGCAGTTTAAGGAGAATGGCCGAGACCCAGTACTTC; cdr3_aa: CASSLRRMAETQYF
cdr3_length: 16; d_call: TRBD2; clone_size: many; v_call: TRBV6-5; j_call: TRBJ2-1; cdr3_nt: TGTGCCAGCAGTTACTCGACGGGACTAGCCTACAATGAGCAGTTCTTC; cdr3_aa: CASSYSTGLAYNEQFF
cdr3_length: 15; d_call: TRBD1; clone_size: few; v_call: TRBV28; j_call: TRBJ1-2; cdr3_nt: TGTGCCAGCAGTCCCTGGACAGGGGAGAGCTATGGCTACACCTTC; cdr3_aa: CASSPWTGESYGYTF
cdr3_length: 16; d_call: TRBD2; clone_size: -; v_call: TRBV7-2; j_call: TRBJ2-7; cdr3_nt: TGTGCCAGCAGCCGACCCCCGGGGGGGCCCACCTACGAGCAGTACTTC; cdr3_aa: CASSRPPGGPTYEQYF
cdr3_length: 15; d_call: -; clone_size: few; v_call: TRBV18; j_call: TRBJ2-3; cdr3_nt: TGTGCCAGCTCGCCCGATGGTAGACACCTTCGCACGCAGTATTTT; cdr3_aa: CASSPDGRHLRTQYF
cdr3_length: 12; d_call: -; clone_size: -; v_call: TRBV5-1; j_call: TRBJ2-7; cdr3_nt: TGCGCCAGCTCTATGACAGGCTACGAGCAGTACTTC; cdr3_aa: CASSMTGYEQYF